This T cell receptor beta chain was sequenced during a study of regulatory T cells in long-lasting Graves disease. Overall study: Antithyroid drugs had been taken under 3 months by newly diagnosed Graves' patients.

Regarding time point: newly diagnosed GD, antithyroid drugs for less than 3 months. Construction of the TCR library relied on RNA isolated from PBMCs. With iRepertoire HTBI primers and Arm-PCR of CDR3 regions, TCR beta libraries were built. TCRdb recomputed calls from the multiplex PCR reads with MiXCR, one row per CDR3 protein. This table holds a few hundred thousand distinct CDR3 sequences, 20% found once. With 2 bases clipped from V and 6 bases from J, the junction kept 5 bases outside the gene matches. The CDR3 runs to 16 residues. Germline CDR1 reads KGHDR; CDR2 reads SFDVKD. Sequenced material: peripheral blood mononuclear cells (PBMCs), taken at new diagnosis, from a patient treated with antithyroid drugs. This clonotype was obtained from a female donor with Graves disease. The V call is TRBV24-1, the J call TRBJ1-5, with 11 bases identical to TRBD1. CDR3 in DNA: TGTGCCACCAGTGATTGGACAGGGGGCCTTAGTCAGCCCCAGCATTTT. This codes for CATSDWTGGLSQPQHF.